This T cell receptor (beta chain) was recorded in a study of shared clonotypes between healthy human individuals. Overall study results and limits: With a handful of donors compared, 4% to 5.5% of naive CD4 clonotypes were shared.

CD45RO negativity and positive selection for CCR7 defined naive CD8 cells, a population that excluded terminally differentiated effector memory CD45RA+ cells. As concerns this clone: What it binds is not known.

V shed 5 bases and J shed 5 bases, with 15 bases lying between them. From germline, CDR1 is MDHEN and CDR2 SYDVKM. The CDR3 covers 15 residues. This table comes from immunoSEQ multiplex PCR, and its TCRdb copy is limited to in-frame clones, with some not included. The sample has millions of clones, about 95% seen once. Specimen: naive CD8+ T cells sorted from blood. The genes are TRBV28 and TRBJ1-4; D is possibly TRBD1 (6 bases). The receptor was isolated from a man aged 18 to 29 in good health. CDR3 region: CASSPRQVSNEKLFF. In DNA, the CDR3 is TGTGCCAGCAGTCCGCGACAGGTTTCAAATGAAAAACTGTTTTTT.